The 12 T cell receptor beta chains in this list originate from one sample, sequenced in a study of blood T cell repertoires in COVID-19. Here immunoSEQ multiplex PCR was the method, and the copy in TCRdb shows in-frame clones only, minus some. The table records about 270,000 clones, approximately 81% of them present only once. Sequenced input: peripheral blood. These receptors were taken from a woman between 55 and 75 years old with active or convalescent COVID-19.

This clone was observed a few times. V usage is TRBV7-8 and J usage is TRBJ1-6; D unresolved. CDR1 and CDR2 (germline): SGHVS, FQNEAQ. The CDR3 is 15 amino acids. The V and J ends lost 1 base and 0 bases respectively, with 4 bases between them. The CDR3 nucleotides are TGTGCCAGCAGCTTAGTTAGCTCCTATAATTCACCCCTCCACTTT. Amino acid sequence: CASSLVSSYNSPLHF.

The chain has TRBV30 and TRBJ1-2, with D maybe TRBD1 (6 bases). V lost 4 bases and J lost 6, with 15 bases in between. From germline, CDR1 is GTSNPN and CDR2 SVGIG (reference sequence). The CDR3 runs 13 residues. CDR3 amino acids: CAWKYRAWDGYTF. The CDR3 coding sequence is TGTGCCTGGAAGTACAGGGCTTGGGATGGCTACACCTTC.

This chain uses TRBV5-1 with TRBJ2-1; 11 bases line up with TRBD2. CDR1 and CDR2 (germline): SGHRS, YFSETQ. This CDR3 region has 18 residues. Trimming removed 4 bases from V and 0 bases from J; junction bases left unmatched: 9. The CDR3 nucleotides are TGCGCCAGCAGCCGGAGGACTAGCGGGCAAAGCTCCTACAATGAGCAGTTCTTC. Translating gives CASSRRTSGQSSYNEQFF.

The sample holds one count of this clone. The chain recombines TRBV19 with TRBJ2-2, with D perhaps matching TRBD2 (7 bases). Germline CDR1 is LNHDA and CDR2 is SQIVND (reference sequence). V was clipped by 9 bases and J by 4 bases, with 18 bases between them. This CDR3 has 15 residues. The CDR3 DNA follows: TGTGCCAGCACCGGGGGGCGCGTGAGCACCGGGGAGCTGTTTTTT. Translation gives CASTGGRVSTGELFF. Full variable domain (outside the CDR3, taken from reference TRBV19 and TRBJ2-2): DGGITQSPKYLFRKEGQNVTLSCEQNLNHDAMYWYRQDPGQGLRLIYYSQIVNDFQKGDIAEGYSVSREKKESFPLTVTSAQKNPTAFYLCASTGGRVSTGELFFGEGSRLTVL.

This clone has only a few counts. V is TRBV30 and J is TRBJ1-3; D not resolved. CDR1 and CDR2 (germline): GTSNPN, SVGIG (reference sequence). The CDR3 loop spans 15 amino acids. Deletions cut 3 bases from V and 2 bases from J, with 14 bases between. This chain's CDR3 is CAWSEGKAPGNTIYF. The CDR3 nucleotides read TGTGCCTGGAGCGAGGGTAAAGCCCCTGGAAACACCATATATTTT.

This chain uses TRBV7-2 with TRBJ2-2, with D possibly TRBD1 on 6 matching bases. With 2 bases removed from V and 1 base from J, the gap between germline ends came to 11 bases. CDR3 length equals 16 residues. Germline V gene lookup returns CDR1 SGHTA and CDR2 FQGNSA. CDR3 protein: CASSLLPGENTGELFF. CDR3 coding DNA: TGTGCCAGCAGCTTATTGCCAGGGGAGAACACCGGGGAGCTGTTTTTT.

The rearrangement uses TRBV5-1 and TRBJ2-7; D is unclear. The V end was cut by 3 bases, the J end by 3 bases, with 4 bases between. CDR1 SGHRS and CDR2 YFSETQ come from the germline V gene. There are 11 residues in the CDR3. The CDR3 DNA follows: TGCGCCAGCAGCTCCAACTACGAGCAGTACTTC. Translating gives CASSSNYEQYF. Supplemented by reference TRBV5-1 and TRBJ2-7, the full variable domain reads KAGVTQTPRYLIKTRGQQVTLSCSPISGHRSVSWYQQTPGQGLQFLFEYFSETQRNKGNFPGRFSGRQFSNSRSEMNVSTLELGDSALYLCASSSNYEQYFGPGTRLTVT.

The V call is TRBV10-2, the J call TRBJ2-7; TRBD2 aligns across 11 bases. The CDR3 totals 16 residues. Trimming at V came to 3 bases and at J to 4 bases, leaving 8 bases not matched to a gene. Germline assignment: CDR1 WSHSY and CDR2 SAAADI. CDR3 nucleotides: TGCGCCAGCAGTGAAAGAGGGACTAGCGGCCTTTACGAGCAGTACTTC. This codes for CASSERGTSGLYEQYF.

The chain couples TRBV2 to TRBJ2-3; possibly TRBD1 for D (5 bases). The germline gives CDR1 SNHLY, CDR2 FYNNEI. The CDR3 spans 14 residues. V was clipped by 11 bases and J by 5 bases, with 20 bases between them. CDR3 sequence: CAGSPGLDRDTQYF. The CDR3 coding sequence is TGTGCCGGATCCCCCGGGCTAGACAGAGATACGCAGTATTTT.

This clone has just one count. This CDR3 is CSASPGTGGTEAFF. Written as DNA, the CDR3 is TGCAGTGCGAGTCCGGGGACAGGGGGAACTGAAGCTTTCTTT. This chain links TRBV20-1 with TRBJ1-1; TRBD1 matches 11 bases. Per germline, CDR1 DFQATT and CDR2 SNEGSKA (reference sequence). With V trimmed by 6 bases and J by 5 bases, 8 bases remained unmatched. This CDR3 is built from 14 residues.

This chain links TRBV6-5 with TRBJ1-2, with 8 positions matching TRBD1. CDR1 MNHEY and CDR2 SVGAGI come from the germline V gene. The J segment lost 4 bases and the V segment lost 2 bases, leaving 9 bases of the junction unmatched. This CDR3 has 16 amino acids. CDR3 DNA: TGTGCCAGCAGTTACCGAACCAGGGGGCATGGCTATGGCTACACCTTC. It specifies CASSYRTRGHGYGYTF.

This clone appeared a few times. The V gene is TRBV15, the J gene TRBJ2-1; D is undetermined. Looked up from germline, CDR1 is LNHNV and CDR2 is YYDKDF (reference sequence). Trimming took off 5 bases at V and 10 bases at J, with 15 bases between the two ends. The CDR3 is 13 residues long. CDR3 in DNA: TGTGCCACCAGCCAAAGCCCGACACTGGAGCAGTTCTTC. This sequence encodes CATSQSPTLEQFF.